These T cell receptor beta chains were read from a single sample in a study of blood T cells in healthy people across ages. TCRdb ran MiXCR on the 5' RACE reads and lists one entry per CDR3 protein. Of around 1,900,000 distinct CDR3 sequences detected, roughly two fifths appear once; the ten largest clones hold around 23%. Sequences were obtained from blood. The receptors here all came from a human donor in good health. The CDR3 runs from the conserved cysteine through the conserved F or W. A D gene is named only where the DNA matches it firmly. Clone size appears in some rows only: once, few, many, or a class for an expanded clone.

TRBV20-1	TRBJ1-2	-	-	CSASTGEEGYTF	TGCAGTGCTAGTACTGGGGAGGAAGGCTACACCTTC
TRBV15	TRBJ2-7	-	-	CATSRDLVVYEQYF	TGTGCCACCAGCAGAGATCTGGTTGTCTACGAGCAGTACTTC
TRBV6-1	TRBJ2-5	-	TRBD2	CASSEVLGLAGTRETQYF	TGTGCCAGCAGTGAAGTCCTTGGACTAGCGGGGACGCGAGAGACCCAGTACTTC
TRBV4-3	TRBJ2-3	-	TRBD2	CASSQDDGRTSGGMNTQYF	TGCGCCAGCAGCCAAGATGATGGTAGGACTAGCGGGGGTATGAATACGCAGTATTTT
TRBV7-6	TRBJ1-6	-	TRBD1	CASSLAAGGNSPLHF	TGTGCCAGCAGCTTAGCGGCAGGGGGTAATTCACCCCTCCACTTT
TRBV25-1	TRBJ2-7	few	-	CASGMGYEQYF	TGTGCCAGCGGTATGGGATACGAGCAGTACTTC
TRBV7-2	TRBJ1-1	-	-	CASSTSWLGTEAFF	TGTGCCAGCAGCACATCTTGGTTGGGCACTGAAGCTTTCTTT
TRBV20-1	TRBJ2-4	-	-	CSAKTGNLNIQYF	TGCAGTGCTAAAACGGGGAATTTAAACATTCAGTACTTC
TRBV7-2	TRBJ2-7	-	-	CASSWGRFSYEQYF	TGTGCCAGCAGCTGGGGACGTTTCTCCTACGAGCAGTACTTC
TRBV5-5	TRBJ2-6	-	-	CASRSMGVGANVLTF	TGTGCCAGCAGGTCCATGGGGGTGGGGGCCAACGTCCTGACTTTC
TRBV20-1	TRBJ1-5	-	TRBD1	CSARESGTVNWSNRPQHF	TGCAGTGCTAGAGAGTCCGGGACAGTTAATTGGAGCAATCGGCCCCAGCATTTT
TRBV12-3/TRBV12-4	TRBJ2-4	-	TRBD2	CASSLTSGGLREQYF	TGTGCCAGCAGTTTAACTAGCGGGGGCCTCCGGGAGCAGTACTTC
TRBV20-1	TRBJ2-5	-	-	CSAWERSQETQYF	TGCAGTGCCTGGGAGCGATCCCAAGAGACCCAGTACTTC
TRBV29-1	TRBJ1-2	-	-	CSVAGSRNYGYTF	TGCAGCGTTGCAGGGAGTCGAAACTATGGCTACACCTTC
TRBV27	TRBJ1-5	-	-	CASNSIPSNQPQHF	TGTGCCAGCAATTCTATACCAAGCAATCAGCCCCAGCATTTT
TRBV7-2	TRBJ2-5	-	TRBD1	CASSLVARTGAETQYF	TGTGCCAGCAGCTTAGTGGCCCGGACAGGGGCAGAGACCCAGTACTTC
TRBV11-1	TRBJ1-1	-	TRBD1	CASSNQLQGGATEAFF	TGTGCCAGCAGCAATCAACTACAGGGGGGGGCGACTGAAGCTTTCTTT
TRBV7-2	TRBJ1-1	few	-	CASSPGPYTEAFF	TGTGCCAGCAGCCCGGGGCCTTACACTGAAGCTTTCTTT
TRBV5-1	TRBJ2-4	-	TRBD2	CASSLEVMVAGVAKNIQYF	TGCGCCAGCAGCTTGGAGGTTATGGTGGCGGGGGTAGCCAAAAACATTCAGTACTTC
TRBV9	TRBJ2-3	-	-	CASSNRADTQYF	TGTGCCAGCAGCAACCGGGCAGATACGCAGTATTTT
TRBV4-1	TRBJ2-2	-	TRBD1	CASSHPDRGPTGELFF	TGCGCCAGCAGCCACCCCGACAGGGGGCCCACCGGGGAGCTGTTTTTT
TRBV20-1	TRBJ2-5	few	TRBD2	CSAPTGLAGAYHQETQYF	TGCAGTGCTCCCACGGGACTAGCGGGGGCCTATCACCAAGAGACCCAGTACTTC
TRBV7-2	TRBJ2-7	-	-	CASSSLTGVEQYF	TGTGCCAGCAGCTCACTCACGGGGGTCGAGCAGTACTTC
TRBV20-1	TRBJ2-7	-	TRBD2	CSAPGTSGSVSEQYF	TGCAGTGCTCCTGGGACTAGCGGGAGTGTAAGCGAGCAGTACTTC
TRBV28	TRBJ2-7	-	TRBD1	CASSTTGTGRDEQYF	TGTGCCAGCAGTACCACCGGGACAGGGCGGGACGAGCAGTACTTC